The subject of this entry is one T cell receptor (beta chain). Its target is not known. Repertoires were generated with immunoSEQ multiplex PCR, while TCRdb's copy carries only in-frame clones and drops some. The profile shows around 100,000 clones, roughly 90% of them singletons. The CDR3 is made up of 14 amino acids. The germline V gene has CDR1 SGHVS and CDR2 FQNEAQ. Trimming shortened V by 5 bases and J by 3 bases, and 13 bases separated the two germline ends. The source of the sample is a study of CD4+ T cells in melanoma. General study results and limits: In melanoma, neoantigen-specific CD4+ T cells reportedly differed in differentiation state. CD8+ T cell, macrophage and B cell function reportedly correlated with neoantigen-specific CD4+ T cells.

The clonotype originates from a human donor with melanoma. The sequencing sample was made of peripheral blood. The gene calls are TRBV7-8 and TRBJ1-2; no reliable D call. This chain's CDR3 is CASSLGGIDYGYTF. The CDR3 coding sequence is TGTGCCAGCAGCCTTGGAGGGATCGACTATGGCTACACCTTC. Variable domain in full (rest from reference TRBV7-8 and TRBJ1-2): GAGVSQSPRYKVAKRGQDVALRCDPISGHVSLFWYQQALGQGPEFLTYFQNEAQLDKSGLPSDRFFAERPEGSVSTLKIQRTQQEDSAVYLCASSLGGIDYGYTFGSGTRLTVV.